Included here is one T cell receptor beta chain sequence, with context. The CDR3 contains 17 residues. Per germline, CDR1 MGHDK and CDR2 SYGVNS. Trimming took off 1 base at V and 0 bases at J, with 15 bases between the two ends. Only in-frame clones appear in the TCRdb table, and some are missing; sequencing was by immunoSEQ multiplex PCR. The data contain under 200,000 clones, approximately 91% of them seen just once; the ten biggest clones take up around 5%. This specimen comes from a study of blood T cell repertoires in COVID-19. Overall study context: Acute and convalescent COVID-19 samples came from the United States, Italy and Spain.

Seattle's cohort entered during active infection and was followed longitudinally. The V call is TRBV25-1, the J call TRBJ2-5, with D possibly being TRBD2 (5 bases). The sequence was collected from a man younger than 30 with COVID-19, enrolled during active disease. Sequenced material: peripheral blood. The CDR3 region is CASSEWNQRRYQETQYF. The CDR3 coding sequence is TGTGCCAGCAGTGAATGGAACCAGCGGAGATACCAAGAGACCCAGTACTTC. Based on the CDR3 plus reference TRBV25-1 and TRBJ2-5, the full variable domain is EADIYQTPRYLVIGTGKKITLECSQTMGHDKMYWYQQDPGMELHLIHYSYGVNSTEKGDLSSESTVSRIRTEHFPLTLESARPSHTSQYLCASSEWNQRRYQETQYFGPGTRLLVL.